One and the same sample provided the 24 T cell receptor beta chains below, sequenced in a study of blood T cell repertoires in COVID-19. Repertoires were generated with immunoSEQ multiplex PCR, while TCRdb's copy carries only in-frame clones and drops some. The profile shows about 77,000 clones, under 95% of them singletons. The sequenced sample was peripheral blood. These receptors were obtained from an elderly woman with active or convalescent COVID-19.

This clone was recorded only once. DNA of the CDR3: TGTGCCAGCAGCAATAGCGGGGGGATAGGGGATGAGCAGTTCTTC. This encodes CASSNSGGIGDEQFF. The V and J genes are TRBV11-1 and TRBJ2-1; 10 nucleotides align to TRBD2. The CDR3 loop spans 15 amino acids. V was clipped by 5 bases and J by 8 bases; unmatched bases: 9. Germline-derived CDR1 and CDR2 are SGHAT and FQDESV (reference sequence).

The CDR3 reads CASSLLPSSYNEQFF. In nucleotides, the CDR3 is TGTGCCAGCAGCTTACTCCCGAGCTCCTACAATGAGCAGTTCTTC. The chain joins TRBV5-6 to TRBJ2-1; D gene uncertain. The CDR3 contains 15 residues. Germline loops: CDR1 SGHDT, CDR2 YYEEEE. Deletions cut 2 bases from V and 0 bases from J, with 9 bases between.

The gene calls are TRBV13 and TRBJ2-7; the match to TRBD1 covers 11 bases. Germline CDR1 and CDR2: PRHDT and FYEKMQ (reference sequence). The CDR3 extends over 15 amino acids. Trimming cost V 5 bases and J 1 base; bases outside gene matches: 4. The CDR3 region is CASSTGTGGSYEQYF. The CDR3 DNA reads as TGTGCCAGCAGCACCGGGACAGGGGGGTCCTACGAGCAGTACTTC.

The chain carries TRBV4-3 and TRBJ1-1; D remains unclear. Trimming pared 0 bases from V and 5 bases from J, leaving 7 bases between. The CDR3 runs to 13 residues. Germline lookup yields CDR1 LGHNA and CDR2 YSLEER. CDR3 sequence reads: CASSQEAETEAFF. CDR3 nucleotides: TGCGCCAGCAGCCAAGAAGCGGAAACTGAAGCTTTCTTT.

DNA for the CDR3: TGTGCCTGGAGATCCGGCCCGACTAGCGGGGGTTACAATGAGCAGTTCTTC. Translating gives CAWRSGPTSGGYNEQFF. This chain connects TRBV30 to TRBJ2-1; 12 bases match TRBD2. The germline gives CDR1 GTSNPN, CDR2 SVGIG (reference sequence). This CDR3 region has 17 residues. The junction had 10 bases not matched to a gene; V was cut back by 3 bases and J by 4 bases. The full variable domain, completed using reference TRBV30 and TRBJ2-1, is SQTIHQWPATLVQPVGSPLSLECTVEGTSNPNLYWYRQAAGRGLQLLFYSVGIGQISSEVPQNLSASRPQDRQFILSSKKLLLSDSGFYLCAWRSGPTSGGYNEQFFGPGTRLTVL.

The chain employs TRBV6-5 and TRBJ2-3; tentative D call: TRBD2 (5 bases). This CDR3 comprises 15 residues. Germline loops: CDR1 MNHEY, CDR2 SVGAGI. Between the trimmed V and J ends, which lost 0 bases and 0 bases, there was a span of 7 bases. The CDR3 DNA is TGTGCCAGCAGTTACTCACGGGGTAGCACAGATACGCAGTATTTT. This codes for CASSYSRGSTDTQYF.

The chain uses TRBV18 and TRBJ2-5; 10 bases are shared with TRBD2. There are 17 residues in the CDR3. Germline lookup yields CDR1 KGHSH and CDR2 LQKENI. V shed 3 bases and J 5 bases; nucleotides not matched to a gene: 12. CDR3 sequence reads: CASSPRRAGGPEETQYF. The CDR3 DNA sequence: TGTGCCAGCTCACCTCGCCGAGCGGGGGGGCCGGAGGAGACCCAGTACTTC.

The gene calls are TRBV4-1 and TRBJ2-1; 9 bases match TRBD2. The V gene end was trimmed by 3 bases and the J gene end by 4 bases; junction bases not matched to a gene: 10. The CDR3 sequence is 17 residues long. The V gene's germline CDR1 is MGHRA and CDR2 YSYEKL. The CDR3 spells CASSHQMASGVYNEQFF. The CDR3 DNA reads TGCGCCAGCAGCCACCAAATGGCTAGCGGGGTGTACAATGAGCAGTTCTTC.

The V gene is TRBV2, the J gene TRBJ1-5; unclear D gene. Germline CDR1 and CDR2: SNHLY and FYNNEI. The length of the CDR3 is 13 residues. V shed 2 bases and J shed 7 bases, with 9 bases lying between them. The CDR3 nucleotides read TGTGCCAGCAGTGAATGGAGGGAACAGCCCCAGCATTTT. Encoded protein: CASSEWREQPQHF.

Concerning this clone: Other DNA sequences of this sample code for an identical CDR3. The chain links TRBV3-1 (or the pseudogene TRBV3-2) to TRBJ1-5; D remains unclear. Germline CDR1 is LGHDT and CDR2 is YNNKEL (reference sequence). V dropped 0 bases and J dropped 9 bases, with 9 bases sitting between them. The CDR3 is 13 amino acids. The CDR3 sequence is CASSQDGGRPQHF. The DNA for the CDR3 is TGTGCCAGCAGCCAAGATGGAGGTCGGCCCCAGCATTTT.

The chain is built from TRBV28 and TRBJ1-5, with D possibly matching TRBD1 (5 bases). The CDR3 is 14 residues long. V lost 8 bases, J lost 6 bases, and 17 bases lay in between. CDR1 MDHEN and CDR2 SYDVKM come from the germline V gene. The CDR3 is CASLTGGAFQPQHF. CDR3 DNA: TGTGCCAGCCTCACAGGTGGGGCTTTTCAGCCCCAGCATTTT.

The chain is built from TRBV7-8 and TRBJ1-2; D remains ambiguous. Trimming pared 5 bases from V and 4 bases from J, leaving 14 bases between. The CDR3 extends over 14 amino acids. CDR1 SGHVS and CDR2 FQNEAQ come from the germline V gene. The CDR3 here is CASSPQVTVYGYTF. The CDR3 DNA is TGTGCCAGCAGCCCCCAAGTTACGGTCTATGGCTACACCTTC. The variable domain in full, with the rest retrieved from reference TRBV7-8 and TRBJ1-2, is GAGVSQSPRYKVAKRGQDVALRCDPISGHVSLFWYQQALGQGPEFLTYFQNEAQLDKSGLPSDRFFAERPEGSVSTLKIQRTQQEDSAVYLCASSPQVTVYGYTFGSGTRLTVV.

This clone was seen only once. The chain links TRBV5-6 to TRBJ1-2, with D possibly TRBD1 on 6 matching bases. Trimming pared 5 bases from V and 4 bases from J, leaving 12 bases between. Germline CDR1 is SGHDT and CDR2 is YYEEEE. This CDR3 is 13 amino acids long. CDR3 in amino acids: CASRIGQLYGYTF. CDR3 nucleotides: TGTGCCAGCAGGATTGGACAGCTCTATGGCTACACCTTC.

The rearrangement uses TRBV9 and TRBJ2-6, with TRBD2 as a possible D gene (6 bases). The CDR3 length is 15 residues. Germline loops: CDR1 SGDLS, CDR2 YYNGEE. V shed 0 bases and J shed 6 bases, with 10 bases lying between them. This CDR3 is CASSVDWEEANVLTF. The CDR3 DNA sequence: TGTGCCAGCAGCGTAGATTGGGAGGAGGCCAACGTCCTGACTTTC.

This chain joins TRBV6-5 and TRBJ1-1, with D possibly matching TRBD1 (5 bases). Germline lookup yields CDR1 MNHEY and CDR2 SVGAGI. The germline V and J ends were trimmed by 7 bases and 0 bases, with 12 bases remaining between them. The CDR3 runs 14 residues. CDR3 DNA: TGTGCCAGCAAGTGGGGGGGAGTGAACACTGAAGCTTTCTTT. The encoded protein is CASKWGGVNTEAFF.

V and J are TRBV24-1 and TRBJ2-3; D is perhaps TRBD1 (5 bases). V lost 4 bases and J 2 bases, leaving 9 bases between the germline ends. CDR1 KGHDR and CDR2 SFDVKD come from the germline V gene. CDR3 length equals 14 residues. As DNA, the CDR3 is TGTGCCACCAGTGACCTGGACACCACAGATACGCAGTATTTT. This encodes CATSDLDTTDTQYF.

This chain connects TRBV5-6 to TRBJ2-7; 8 positions match TRBD2. J was trimmed by 2 bases and V by 4 bases; bases with no gene match: 11. CDR1 and CDR2 (germline): SGHDT, YYEEEE. This CDR3 comprises 16 residues. The CDR3 sequence is CASSLPFLAGTYEQYF. In DNA, the CDR3 is TGTGCCAGCAGCCTCCCCTTTTTAGCGGGGACCTACGAGCAGTACTTC.

The CDR3 sequence: CATSDYKRGGGETQYF. CDR3 sequence (DNA): TGTGCCACCAGTGATTACAAGCGGGGGGGCGGGGAGACCCAGTACTTC. The V and J genes are TRBV24-1 and TRBJ2-5, with 10 positions matching TRBD2. The CDR3 spans 16 residues. Germline CDR1 is KGHDR and CDR2 is SFDVKD. With 2 bases clipped from V and 5 bases from J, the junction kept 7 bases outside the gene matches.

This chain connects TRBV18 to TRBJ2-5, with 7 bases identical to TRBD2. J lost 1 base, V lost 0 bases, and 5 bases had no gene match. The germline V gene encodes CDR1 KGHSH and CDR2 LQKENI. This CDR3 is built from 16 residues. CDR3 amino acids: CASSPPGRGFQETQYF. In nucleotides, the CDR3 is TGTGCCAGCTCACCACCGGGGCGGGGGTTCCAAGAGACCCAGTACTTC.

This clone was counted between two and nine times. In DNA, the CDR3 is TGTGCCAGCAGGAGACAGGGGATCCCCTACGAGCAGTACTTC. It is translated as CASRRQGIPYEQYF. The chain has TRBV6-4 and TRBJ2-7; 8 positions match TRBD1. This CDR3 is built from 14 residues. Germline V gene data show CDR1 as MRHNA and CDR2 as SNTAGT. Trimming cost V 6 bases and J 2 bases; bases outside gene matches: 6.

The rearrangement links TRBV15 to TRBJ2-7; a possible D gene is TRBD2 (5 bases). V was clipped by 6 bases and J by 6 bases, with 12 bases between them. Germline V CDR1 and CDR2: LNHNV, YYDKDF (reference sequence). The CDR3 covers 12 residues. CDR3 DNA: TGTGCCACCAGTGACGCGGGCGGCGAGCAGTACTTC. This encodes CATSDAGGEQYF. The full variable domain, completed using reference TRBV15 and TRBJ2-7, is DAMVIQNPRYQVTQFGKPVTLSCSQTLNHNVMYWYQQKSSQAPKLLFHYYDKDFNNEADTPDNFQSRRPNTSFCFLDIRSPGLGDTAMYLCATSDAGGEQYFGPGTRLTVT.

This clone appeared once. The V and J genes are TRBV2 and TRBJ1-5; weak D call: TRBD1 (5 bases). This CDR3 contains 15 residues. The V gene lost 2 bases and the J gene lost 1 base, with 9 bases spanning the gap. CDR1 and CDR2 from the germline V gene are SNHLY and FYNNEI. In DNA form, the CDR3 reads TGTGCCAGCAGTGAAAGAAGGGGAAGCAATCAGCCCCAGCATTTT. This codes for CASSERRGSNQPQHF.

The sample holds a few counts of this clone. The V and J genes are TRBV6-5 and TRBJ1-1, with D possibly being TRBD1 (5 bases). V lost 11 bases, J lost 10 bases, and 14 bases lay in between. Germline-derived CDR1 and CDR2 are MNHEY and SVGAGI. This CDR3 has 10 amino acids. The CDR3 loop reads CASSPGGAFF. CDR3 nucleotides: TGTGCCTCCTCCCCCGGGGGAGCTTTCTTT.

CDR3 sequence: CASSSRGFSYEQYF. The CDR3 DNA sequence: TGTGCCAGCAGTTCCAGGGGGTTCTCCTACGAGCAGTACTTC. The genes are TRBV27 and TRBJ2-7, with 7 bases aligning to TRBD1. The ends lost 4 bases at V and 0 bases at J; junction bases unmatched: 3. CDR3 size: 14 residues. Germline CDR1 is MNHEY and CDR2 is SMNVEV (reference sequence).